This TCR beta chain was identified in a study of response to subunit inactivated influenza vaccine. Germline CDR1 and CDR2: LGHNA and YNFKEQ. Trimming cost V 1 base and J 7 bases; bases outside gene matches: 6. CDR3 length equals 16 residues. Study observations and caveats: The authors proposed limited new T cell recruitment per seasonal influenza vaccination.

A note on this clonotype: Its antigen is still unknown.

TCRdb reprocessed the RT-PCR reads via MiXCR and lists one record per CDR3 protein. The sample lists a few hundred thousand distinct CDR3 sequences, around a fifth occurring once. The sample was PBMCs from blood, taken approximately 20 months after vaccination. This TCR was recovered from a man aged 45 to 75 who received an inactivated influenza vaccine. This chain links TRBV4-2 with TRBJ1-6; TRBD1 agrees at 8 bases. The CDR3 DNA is TGTGCCAGCAGCCAAGCTCGACAGGGGAGGAATTCACCCCTCCACTTT. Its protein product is CASSQARQGRNSPLHF.